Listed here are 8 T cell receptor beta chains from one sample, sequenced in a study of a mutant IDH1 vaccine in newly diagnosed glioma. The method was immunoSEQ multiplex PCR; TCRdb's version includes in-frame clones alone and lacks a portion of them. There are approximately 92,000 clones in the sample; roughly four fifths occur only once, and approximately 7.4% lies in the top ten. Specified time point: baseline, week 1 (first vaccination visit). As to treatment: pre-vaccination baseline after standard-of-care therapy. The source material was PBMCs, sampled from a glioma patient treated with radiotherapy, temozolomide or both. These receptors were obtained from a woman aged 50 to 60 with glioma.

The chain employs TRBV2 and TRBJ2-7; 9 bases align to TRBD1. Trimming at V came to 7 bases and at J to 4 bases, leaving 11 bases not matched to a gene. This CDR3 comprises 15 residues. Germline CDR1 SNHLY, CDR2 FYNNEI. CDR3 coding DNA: TGTGCCAGCACCCACTCCGGGACAGGGAGGTACGAGCAGTACTTC. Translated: CASTHSGTGRYEQYF.

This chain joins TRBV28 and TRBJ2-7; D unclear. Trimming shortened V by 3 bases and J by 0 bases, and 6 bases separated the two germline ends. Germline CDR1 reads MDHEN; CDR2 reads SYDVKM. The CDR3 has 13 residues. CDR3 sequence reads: CASSLISSYEQYF. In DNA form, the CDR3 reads TGTGCCAGCAGTTTGATCAGCTCCTACGAGCAGTACTTC. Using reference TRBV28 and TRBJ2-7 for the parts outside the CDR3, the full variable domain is DVKVTQSSRYLVKRTGEKVFLECVQDMDHENMFWYRQDPGLGLRLIYFSYDVKMKEKGDIPEGYSVSREKKERFSLILESASTNQTSMYLCASSLISSYEQYFGPGTRLTVT.

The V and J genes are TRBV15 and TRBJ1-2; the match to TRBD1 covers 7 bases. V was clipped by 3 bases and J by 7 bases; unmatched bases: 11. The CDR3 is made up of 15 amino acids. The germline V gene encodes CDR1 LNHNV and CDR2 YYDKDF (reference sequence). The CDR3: CATSRGITGEVGYTF. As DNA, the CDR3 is TGTGCCACCAGCAGGGGGATAACAGGGGAGGTTGGCTACACCTTC.

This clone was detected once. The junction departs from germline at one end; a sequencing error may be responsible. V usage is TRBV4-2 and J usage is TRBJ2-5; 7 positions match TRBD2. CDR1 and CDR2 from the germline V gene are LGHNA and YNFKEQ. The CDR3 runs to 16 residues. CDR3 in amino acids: CASSQDVGGIQETQYF. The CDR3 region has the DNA TGTGCCAGTAGCCAAGATGTGGGGGGGATACAAGAGACCCAGTACTTC.

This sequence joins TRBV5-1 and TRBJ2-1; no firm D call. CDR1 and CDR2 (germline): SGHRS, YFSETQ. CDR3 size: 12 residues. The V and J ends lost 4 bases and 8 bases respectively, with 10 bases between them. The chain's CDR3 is CASSLGGDEQFF. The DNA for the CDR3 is TGCGCCAGCAGCCTAGGTGGCGATGAGCAGTTCTTC.

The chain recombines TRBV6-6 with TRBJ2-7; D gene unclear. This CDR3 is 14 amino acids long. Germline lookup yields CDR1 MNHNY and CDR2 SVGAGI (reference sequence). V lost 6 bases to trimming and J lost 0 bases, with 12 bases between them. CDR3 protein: CASSLSTGSYEQYF. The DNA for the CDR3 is TGTGCCAGCAGCCTTTCCACGGGCTCCTACGAGCAGTACTTC.

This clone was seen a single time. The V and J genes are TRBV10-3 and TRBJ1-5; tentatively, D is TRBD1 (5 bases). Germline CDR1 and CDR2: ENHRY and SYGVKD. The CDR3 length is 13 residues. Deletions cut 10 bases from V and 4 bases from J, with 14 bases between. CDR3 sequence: CATARGLNQPQHF. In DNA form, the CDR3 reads TGTGCCACTGCTCGGGGCCTTAATCAGCCCCAGCATTTT.

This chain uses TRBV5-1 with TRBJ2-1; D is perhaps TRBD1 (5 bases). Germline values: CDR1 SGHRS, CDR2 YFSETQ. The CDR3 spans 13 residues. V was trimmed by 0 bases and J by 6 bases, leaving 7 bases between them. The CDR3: CASSLATGNEQFF. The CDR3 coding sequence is TGCGCCAGCAGCTTGGCAACAGGCAATGAGCAGTTCTTC.